The 27 T cell receptor beta chains below all came from one sample that was sequenced in a study of CD8 T cells in ankylosing spondylitis. TCRdb reprocessed the 5' RACE reads via MiXCR and lists one record per CDR3 protein. The table shows over 110,000 distinct CDR3 sequences, with 7% to 9% occurring only once. The specimen sequenced was synovial fluid, either unsorted or a sorted T cell fraction (not recorded which). The receptors derive from a male donor with ankylosing spondylitis.

The table lists this clonotype with many counts. This chain uses TRBV28 with TRBJ2-5; D not certain. Germline values: CDR1 MDHEN, CDR2 SYDVKM. V was pared by 3 bases and J by 9 bases, with 14 bases between. The CDR3 sequence is 13 residues long. CDR3 bases: TGTGCCAGCAGTTTTCGGGCAACTCGGGCCCAGTACTTC. It translates to CASSFRATRAQYF.

This clonotype was found many times. This chain joins TRBV18 and TRBJ2-1, with 14 bases aligning to TRBD2. The ends lost 4 bases at V and 15 bases at J; junction bases unmatched: 14. Germline V gene data show CDR1 as KGHSH and CDR2 as LQKENI. CDR3 length: 16 residues. The CDR3 sequence is CASSQIRPGLAGVSFF. CDR3 nucleotide sequence: TGTGCCAGCTCACAAATCCGACCGGGACTAGCGGGAGTTTCGTTCTTC.

This clonotype was observed at least ten times. The chain links TRBV29-1 to TRBJ1-3; D call uncertain. Trimming pared 4 bases from V and 8 bases from J, leaving 18 bases between. The V gene's germline CDR1 is SQVTM and CDR2 ANQGSEA. This CDR3 region has 14 residues. CDR3 DNA sequence: TGCAGCGTTGTCAGCCCGATCGTGCCGGACACCATATATTTT. Translated, it gives CSVVSPIVPDTIYF. Together with reference TRBV29-1 and TRBJ1-3, the CDR3 gives the full variable domain: SAVISQKPSRDICQRGTSLTIQCQVDSQVTMMFWYRQQPGQSLTLIATANQGSEATYESGFVIDKFPISRPNLTFSTLTVSNMSPEDSSIYLCSVVSPIVPDTIYFGEGSWLTVV.

The chain's CDR3 is CASSLWTQNTEAFF. For the CDR3, the DNA is TGTGCCAGCAGCCTCTGGACTCAGAACACTGAAGCTTTCTTT. V is TRBV7-2 and J is TRBJ1-1; no reliable D call. V was trimmed by 5 bases and J by 1 base, leaving 11 bases between them. The germline V gene encodes CDR1 SGHTA and CDR2 FQGNSA. The CDR3 extends over 14 amino acids.

The chain recombines TRBV18 with TRBJ2-2; D perhaps matches TRBD2 (5 bases). Germline assignment: CDR1 KGHSH and CDR2 LQKENI. Trimming took off 2 bases at V and 6 bases at J, with 10 bases between the two ends. The CDR3 contains 14 residues. CDR3 DNA: TGTGCCAGCTCACCATCCGGGGTATCCGGGGAGCTGTTTTTT. Amino acid sequence: CASSPSGVSGELFF.

The table lists this clonotype with a few counts. The chain joins TRBV28 to TRBJ2-3; 9 positions agree with TRBD1. The V and J ends lost 2 bases and 6 bases, in that order; junction bases with no gene match: 3. This CDR3 region has 14 residues. Germline loops: CDR1 MDHEN, CDR2 SYDVKM. The CDR3, as DNA: TGTGCCAGCAGTTTAAGGGACAGGGTTGATACGCAGTATTTT. Protein product: CASSLRDRVDTQYF.

Many counts were recorded for this clonotype. The gene calls are TRBV5-1 and TRBJ2-7; 10 positions match TRBD1. With 4 bases clipped from V and 7 bases from J, the junction kept 5 bases outside the gene matches. The CDR3 runs 13 residues. Germline V lookup: CDR1 SGHRS, CDR2 YFSETQ. The CDR3 sequence: CASSVDRGLEQYF. Here the CDR3 DNA reads TGCGCCAGCAGCGTCGACAGGGGGCTGGAGCAGTACTTC.

The rearrangement joins TRBV2 to TRBJ2-7; 7 bases fit TRBD2. The CDR3 spans 12 residues. Per the germline V gene, CDR1 is SNHLY and CDR2 is FYNNEI. The junction had 3 bases not matched to a gene; V was cut back by 3 bases and J by 7 bases. CDR3 region: CASSEGAGEQYF. The CDR3, as DNA: TGTGCCAGCAGTGAGGGAGCGGGGGAGCAGTACTTC.

The chain joins TRBV12-3 or TRBV12-4 to TRBJ2-3; TRBD2 agrees at 10 bases. The V segment lost 5 bases and the J segment 5 bases; nucleotides outside the gene matches: 10. The CDR3 length is 16 residues. CDR3 protein: CASSEQAGGAGDTQYF. Written as DNA, the CDR3 is TGTGCCAGCAGTGAACAAGCGGGAGGGGCCGGAGATACGCAGTATTTT.

CDR3 residues: CAMGPGPGEQPQHF. The CDR3 region has the DNA TGTGCCATGGGCCCCGGGCCAGGGGAACAGCCCCAGCATTTT. This rearrangement joins TRBV5-6 to TRBJ1-5, with a weak D call TRBD1 (6 bases). With 9 bases removed from V and 7 bases from J, the gap between germline ends came to 20 bases. The length of the CDR3 is 14 residues. Germline CDR1 reads SGHDT; CDR2 reads YYEEEE. Supplemented by reference TRBV5-6 and TRBJ1-5, the full variable domain reads DAGVTQSPTHLIKTRGQQVTLRCSPKSGHDTVSWYQQALGQGPQFIFQYYEEEERQRGNFPDRFSGHQFPNYSSELNVNALLLGDSALYLCAMGPGPGEQPQHFGDGTRLSIL.

This clonotype appeared many times. The DNA for the CDR3 is TGTGCCAGCAGTTTGGGTTCGCCGCTCGAGGGGTACGGCTACACCTTC. It encodes CASSLGSPLEGYGYTF. The chain combines TRBV28 with TRBJ1-2; TRBD1 might be the D (5 bases). V gave up 3 bases and J gave up 8 bases, with 22 bases separating them. In germline, CDR1 is MDHEN, CDR2 SYDVKM. The CDR3 extends over 16 amino acids.

In this sample, this clonotype turned up many times. The chain joins TRBV12-3 or TRBV12-4 to TRBJ2-7; weak D call: TRBD2 (5 bases). The V end lost 1 base, the J end lost 0 bases, and 13 bases lay between the germline ends. This CDR3 is built from 16 residues. CDR3 amino acids: CASSLGTGLGSYEQYF. As DNA, the CDR3 is TGTGCCAGCAGTTTAGGAACTGGACTTGGCTCCTACGAGCAGTACTTC.

This clonotype was counted between two and nine times. V and J are TRBV7-9 and TRBJ2-5, with no clear D. Trimming removed 0 bases at V and 3 bases at J, with 17 bases between. Germline V gene lookup returns CDR1 SEHNR and CDR2 FQNEAQ (reference sequence). The CDR3 length is 17 residues. The CDR3 loop reads CASSLALRPRSEETQYF. The CDR3 DNA reads TGTGCCAGCAGCTTAGCGCTAAGACCCAGGAGCGAAGAGACCCAGTACTTC.

This clonotype was counted ten times or more. This rearrangement joins TRBV4-3 to TRBJ1-2; unclear D gene. This CDR3 is built from 18 residues. Germline V gene data show CDR1 as LGHNA and CDR2 as YSLEER. Trimming removed 0 bases at V and 6 bases at J, with 23 bases between. The CDR3 reads CASSQDRLPLRLAHGYTF. CDR3 DNA sequence: TGCGCCAGCAGCCAAGATCGACTCCCTCTGAGGCTGGCTCATGGCTACACCTTC.

This clonotype was seen more than once but under ten times. The gene calls are TRBV3-1 and TRBJ2-7; maybe TRBD1 (5 bases). V lost 4 bases, J lost 7 bases, and 14 bases lay in between. Germline V CDR1 and CDR2: LGHDT, YNNKEL (reference sequence). The CDR3 consists of 13 residues. The CDR3 sequence: CASSRRGLGEQYF. The CDR3 DNA reads as TGTGCCAGCAGCCGAAGGGGTTTGGGAGAGCAGTACTTC.

The chain combines TRBV10-3 with TRBJ2-1, with TRBD2 identical over 8 bases. V was clipped by 4 bases and J by 8 bases; unmatched bases: 16. The CDR3 runs to 17 residues. Germline CDR1 is ENHRY and CDR2 is SYGVKD. CDR3 loop: CAISGRQNSGIGDEQFF. The CDR3 DNA reads TGTGCCATCAGTGGAAGGCAAAATAGCGGGATAGGCGATGAGCAGTTCTTC.

This clonotype was detected ten times or more. The chain carries TRBV20-1 and TRBJ1-2; maybe TRBD1 (6 bases). V was clipped by 0 bases and J by 7 bases, with 21 bases between them. This CDR3 contains 16 residues. Germline lookup yields CDR1 DFQATT and CDR2 SNEGSKA (reference sequence). CDR3 loop: CSARDPARRGAAGYTF. CDR3 in DNA: TGCAGTGCTAGAGATCCCGCCCGTCGGGGGGCAGCTGGCTACACCTTC.

A few counts support this clonotype. J is TRBJ2-1 and V is TRBV28; 9 positions agree with TRBD2. Germline CDR1 is MDHEN and CDR2 is SYDVKM. Losses at the gene ends were 7 bases for V and 7 bases for J; bases not matched to a gene: 11. The CDR3 runs 15 residues. CDR3 protein: CASTRAREGRNEQFF. CDR3 nucleotides: TGTGCCAGCACCAGGGCGCGGGAGGGCCGGAATGAGCAGTTCTTC.

This clonotype was counted at least ten times. J is TRBJ2-1 and V is TRBV7-9; D may be TRBD1 (6 bases). Germline values: CDR1 SEHNR, CDR2 FQNEAQ (reference sequence). V was trimmed by 4 bases and J by 5 bases, leaving 12 bases between them. The CDR3 length is 14 residues. In DNA, the CDR3 is TGTGCCAGCAGCTCCTACCGGGACAACAATGAGCAGTTCTTC. Amino acids: CASSSYRDNNEQFF.

This clonotype has a count of ten or more. The V gene is TRBV27, the J gene TRBJ2-7; perhaps TRBD2 as D (6 bases). Trimming pared 0 bases from V and 2 bases from J, leaving 11 bases between. The CDR3 contains 15 residues. Per germline, CDR1 MNHEY and CDR2 SMNVEV (reference sequence). This CDR3 reads CASSLSGTDTYEQYF. In DNA form, the CDR3 reads TGTGCCAGCAGTTTATCCGGGACTGATACCTACGAGCAGTACTTC.

This clonotype was observed at least ten times. The junction shows a germline mismatch at one end, possibly a read error. The rearrangement joins TRBV10-3 to TRBJ1-1, with D unresolved. The CDR3 has 13 amino acids. The V gene's germline CDR1 is ENHRY and CDR2 SYGVKD. The CDR3 nucleotides are TGTGCCATCAGTGAGTCAGGGAACGCTGAAGCTTTCTTT. It is translated as CAISESGNAEAFF.

This clonotype was seen repeatedly, ten times or more. The chain combines TRBV5-1 with TRBJ2-1, with 9 bases aligning to TRBD1. The germline gives CDR1 SGHRS, CDR2 YFSETQ. V lost 4 bases and J lost 4; bases outside the gene matches: 6. This CDR3 contains 15 residues. In DNA form, the CDR3 reads TGCGCCAGCAGCGGAGGGGGACAGGGTTACAATGAGCAGTTCTTC. Its protein product is CASSGGGQGYNEQFF.

This clonotype was seen only a few times. The genes are TRBV5-1 and TRBJ2-3; D uncertain. This CDR3 is built from 15 residues. Germline assignment: CDR1 SGHRS and CDR2 YFSETQ. Trimming took 0 bases from V and 0 from J, leaving 8 bases between them. CDR3 sequence: CASSLVGRSTDTQYF. CDR3 coding DNA: TGCGCCAGCAGCTTGGTGGGCAGGAGCACAGATACGCAGTATTTT.

V and J are TRBV7-2 and TRBJ1-2; D is undetermined. CDR1 and CDR2 (germline): SGHTA, FQGNSA. This CDR3 comprises 13 residues. V was pared by 5 bases and J by 3 bases, with 10 bases between. Here the CDR3 DNA reads TGTGCCAGCAGCCCCGACCCTTACTATGGCTACACCTTC. Its protein is CASSPDPYYGYTF.

The chain couples TRBV18 to TRBJ2-7; no clear D gene. This CDR3 contains 13 residues. CDR1 is KGHSH, CDR2 LQKENI, per germline. The ends were cut back, 3 bases at V and 2 bases at J, with 8 bases in the middle. The CDR3 spells CASSPGYTYEQYF. The CDR3 DNA follows: TGTGCCAGCTCACCCGGGTACACCTACGAGCAGTACTTC.

This clonotype was recorded many times. The V gene is TRBV15, the J gene TRBJ1-1, with unresolved D. The CDR3 has 14 residues. Germline V gene lookup returns CDR1 LNHNV and CDR2 YYDKDF (reference sequence). The V end was cut by 0 bases, the J end by 1 base, with 6 bases between. The CDR3 region is CATSRERWNTEAFF. CDR3 DNA sequence: TGTGCCACCAGCAGAGAAAGGTGGAACACTGAAGCTTTCTTT.

This clonotype was recorded a few times. The CDR3 region is CASSQEPGIGTEAFF. The DNA for the CDR3 is TGCGCCAGCAGCCAAGAGCCAGGCATCGGCACTGAAGCTTTCTTT. The chain recombines TRBV4-3 with TRBJ1-1; D gene ambiguous. This CDR3 region has 15 residues. Germline loops: CDR1 LGHNA, CDR2 YSLEER. Trimming took off 0 bases at V and 4 bases at J, with 12 bases between the two ends.